This T cell receptor (beta chain) comes out of a study of blood T cell repertoires in COVID-19. Study summary: The samples span acute and convalescent COVID-19 from the United States, Italy and Spain. Sources were T cells, B-cell-depleted T cells, or PBMCs; the material itself was cDNA or gDNA.

Authors' data handling: Amplifying reference gene primers gave estimates of nucleated cell counts. Using immunoSEQ multiplex PCR, the repertoire was profiled, and TCRdb retains in-frame clones only, with some absent. From that table come the V and J calls and clone size; the DNA was used to work out D and trimming. The sample contains about 150,000 clones, 80% of which appear only once. Sequencing used peripheral blood. The sequence came from a woman aged 45-60 years with acute or convalescent COVID-19.

CDR3 nucleotides: TGTGCCAGCACCGTAAGGGGCACTGAAGCTTTCTTT. Residues: CASTVRGTEAFF. V and J are TRBV3-1 (or the pseudogene TRBV3-2) and TRBJ1-1; tentatively, D is TRBD1 (5 bases). This CDR3 has 12 amino acids. V dropped 7 bases and J dropped 4 bases, with 10 bases sitting between them. CDR1 is LGHDT and CDR2 is YNNKEL in the germline V gene (reference sequence).